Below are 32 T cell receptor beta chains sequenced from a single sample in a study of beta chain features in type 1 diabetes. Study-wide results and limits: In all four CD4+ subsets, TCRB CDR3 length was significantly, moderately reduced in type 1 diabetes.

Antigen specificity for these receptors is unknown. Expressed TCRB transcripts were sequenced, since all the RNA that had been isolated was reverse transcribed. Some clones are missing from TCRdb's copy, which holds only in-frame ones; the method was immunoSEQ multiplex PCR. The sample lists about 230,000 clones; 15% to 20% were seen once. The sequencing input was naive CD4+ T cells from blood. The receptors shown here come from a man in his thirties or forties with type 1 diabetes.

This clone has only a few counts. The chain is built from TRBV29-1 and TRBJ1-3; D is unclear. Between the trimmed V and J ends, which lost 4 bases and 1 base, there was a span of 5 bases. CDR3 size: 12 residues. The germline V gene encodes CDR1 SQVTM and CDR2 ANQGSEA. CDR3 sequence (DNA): TGCAGCGTTGGGGTATCTGGAAACACCATATATTTT. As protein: CSVGVSGNTIYF.

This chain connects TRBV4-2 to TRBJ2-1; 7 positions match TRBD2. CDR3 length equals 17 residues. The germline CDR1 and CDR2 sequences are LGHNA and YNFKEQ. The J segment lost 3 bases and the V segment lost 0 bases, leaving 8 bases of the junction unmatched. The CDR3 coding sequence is TGTGCCAGCAGCCAAGATCGGAGCGGGGCCCTCTACAATGAGCAGTTCTTC. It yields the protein CASSQDRSGALYNEQFF.

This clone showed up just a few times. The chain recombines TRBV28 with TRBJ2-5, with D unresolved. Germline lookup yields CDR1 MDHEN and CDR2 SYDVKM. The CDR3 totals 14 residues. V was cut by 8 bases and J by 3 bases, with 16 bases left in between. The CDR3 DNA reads TGTGCCAGCTCCAACCCGGGTGGAGAAGAGACCCAGTACTTC. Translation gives CASSNPGGEETQYF. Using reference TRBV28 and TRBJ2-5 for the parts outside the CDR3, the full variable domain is DVKVTQSSRYLVKRTGEKVFLECVQDMDHENMFWYRQDPGLGLRLIYFSYDVKMKEKGDIPEGYSVSREKKERFSLILESASTNQTSMYLCASSNPGGEETQYFGPGTRLLVL.

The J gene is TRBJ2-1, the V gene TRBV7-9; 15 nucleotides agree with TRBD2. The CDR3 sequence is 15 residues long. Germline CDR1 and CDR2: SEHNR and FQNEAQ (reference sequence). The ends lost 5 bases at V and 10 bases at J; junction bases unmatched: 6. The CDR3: CASSRTSGRAKEQFF. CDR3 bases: TGTGCCAGCAGCCGGACTAGCGGGAGGGCCAAAGAGCAGTTCTTC.

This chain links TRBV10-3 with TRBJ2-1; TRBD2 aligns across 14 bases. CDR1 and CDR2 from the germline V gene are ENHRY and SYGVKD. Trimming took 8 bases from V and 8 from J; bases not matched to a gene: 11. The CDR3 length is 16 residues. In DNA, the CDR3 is TGTGCCATCGGGATCGGCGGGACTAGCGGGAGTCATGAGCAGTTCTTC. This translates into CAIGIGGTSGSHEQFF.

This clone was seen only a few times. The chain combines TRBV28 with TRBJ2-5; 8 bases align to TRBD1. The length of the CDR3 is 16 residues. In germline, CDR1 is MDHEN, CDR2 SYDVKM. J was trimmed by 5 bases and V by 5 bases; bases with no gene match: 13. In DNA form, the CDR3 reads TGTGCCAGCAGTGCTATAGACAGGGGACCTTTGGAGACCCAGTACTTC. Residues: CASSAIDRGPLETQYF.

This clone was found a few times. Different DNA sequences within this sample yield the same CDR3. In nucleotides, the CDR3 is TGTGCCGGAGGGGGGCAACCCAATGAGCAGTTCTTC. Translated: CAGGGQPNEQFF. This chain links TRBV30 with TRBJ2-1; D is tentatively TRBD1 or TRBD2 (6 bases each). Germline V gives CDR1 GTSNPN, CDR2 SVGIG (reference sequence). CDR3 size: 12 residues. The V end was cut by 8 bases, the J end by 6 bases, with 14 bases between.

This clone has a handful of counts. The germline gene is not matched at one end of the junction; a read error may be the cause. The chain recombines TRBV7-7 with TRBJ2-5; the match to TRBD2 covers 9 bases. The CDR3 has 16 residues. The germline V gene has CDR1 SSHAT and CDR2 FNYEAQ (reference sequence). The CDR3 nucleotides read TGTGCTAGCAGCTTGTCTCTCGGACTAGCGAAAGAGACCCAGTACTTC. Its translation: CASSLSLGLAKETQYF. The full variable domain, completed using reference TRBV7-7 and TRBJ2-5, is GAGVSQSPRYKVTKRGQDVTLRCDPISSHATLYWYQQALGQGPEFLTYFNYEAQPDKSGLPSDRFSAERPEGSISTLTIQRTEQRDSAMYRCASSLSLGLAKETQYFGPGTRLLVL.

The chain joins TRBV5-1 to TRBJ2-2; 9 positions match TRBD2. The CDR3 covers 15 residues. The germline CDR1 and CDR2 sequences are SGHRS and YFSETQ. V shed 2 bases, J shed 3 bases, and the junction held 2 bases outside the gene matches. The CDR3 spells CASSFVAGDTGELFF. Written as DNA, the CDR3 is TGCGCCAGCAGCTTCGTAGCGGGGGACACCGGGGAGCTGTTTTTT.

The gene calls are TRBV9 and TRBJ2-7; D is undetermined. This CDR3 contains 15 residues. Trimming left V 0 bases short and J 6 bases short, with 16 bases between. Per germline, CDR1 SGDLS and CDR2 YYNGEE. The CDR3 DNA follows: TGTGCCAGCAGCGTAGTGAGCGCATCAAAGGGCGAGCAGTACTTC. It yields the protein CASSVVSASKGEQYF.

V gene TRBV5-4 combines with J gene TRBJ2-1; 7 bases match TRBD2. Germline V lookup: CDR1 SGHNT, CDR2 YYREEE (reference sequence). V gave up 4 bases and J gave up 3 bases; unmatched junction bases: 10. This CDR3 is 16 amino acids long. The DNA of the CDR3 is TGTGCCAGCAGCCTTCTTTCTAGCGGCTTCTACAATGAGCAGTTCTTC. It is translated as CASSLLSSGFYNEQFF. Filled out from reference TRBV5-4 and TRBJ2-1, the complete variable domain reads ETGVTQSPTHLIKTRGQQVTLRCSSQSGHNTVSWYQQALGQGPQFIFQYYREEENGRGNFPPRFSGLQFPNYSSELNVNALELDDSALYLCASSLLSSGFYNEQFFGPGTRLTVL.

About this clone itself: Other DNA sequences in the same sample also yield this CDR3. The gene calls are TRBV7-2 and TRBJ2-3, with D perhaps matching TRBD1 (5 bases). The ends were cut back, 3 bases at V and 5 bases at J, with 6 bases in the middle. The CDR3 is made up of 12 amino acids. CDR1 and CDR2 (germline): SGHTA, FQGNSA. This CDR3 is CASSFQGDTQYF. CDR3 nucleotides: TGTGCCAGCAGCTTCCAGGGAGATACGCAGTATTTT. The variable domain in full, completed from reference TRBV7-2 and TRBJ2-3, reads GAGVSQSPSNKVTEKGKDVELRCDPISGHTALYWYRQSLGQGLEFLIYFQGNSAPDKSGLPSDRFSAERTGGSVSTLTIQRTQQEDSAVYLCASSFQGDTQYFGPGTRLTVL.

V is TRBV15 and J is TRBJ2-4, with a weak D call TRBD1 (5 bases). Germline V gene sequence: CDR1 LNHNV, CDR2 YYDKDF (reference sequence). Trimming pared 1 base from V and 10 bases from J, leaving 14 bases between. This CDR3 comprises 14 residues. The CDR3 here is CATSRVDSPRIQYF. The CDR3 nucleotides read TGTGCCACCAGCAGAGTCGACAGTCCCCGAATTCAGTACTTC.

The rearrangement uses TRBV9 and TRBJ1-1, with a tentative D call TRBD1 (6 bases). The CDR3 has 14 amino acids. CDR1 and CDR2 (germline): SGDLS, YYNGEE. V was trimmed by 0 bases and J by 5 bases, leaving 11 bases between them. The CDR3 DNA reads TGTGCCAGCAGCGTAGAACAGGGTAGGACTGAAGCTTTCTTT. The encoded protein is CASSVEQGRTEAFF.

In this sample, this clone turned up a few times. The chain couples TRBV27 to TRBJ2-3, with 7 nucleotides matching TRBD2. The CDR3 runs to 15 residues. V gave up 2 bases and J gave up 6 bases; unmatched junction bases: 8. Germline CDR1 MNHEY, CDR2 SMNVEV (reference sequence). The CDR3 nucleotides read TGTGCCAGCAGTTTAAACGGGAGGTCGTGGGATACGCAGTATTTT. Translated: CASSLNGRSWDTQYF.

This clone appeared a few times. Here the CDR3 reads CASSLGYEQFF. The DNA for the CDR3 is TGTGCCAGCAGTTTGGGTTATGAGCAGTTCTTC. J is TRBJ2-1 and V is TRBV28; D uncertain. Trimming removed 3 bases at V and 8 bases at J, with 5 bases between. CDR1 and CDR2 from the germline V gene are MDHEN and SYDVKM. This CDR3 has 11 residues.

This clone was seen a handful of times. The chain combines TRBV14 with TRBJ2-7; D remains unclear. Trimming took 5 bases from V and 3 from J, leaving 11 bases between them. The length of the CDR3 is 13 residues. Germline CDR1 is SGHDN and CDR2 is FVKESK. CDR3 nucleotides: TGTGCCAGCAGCTTCCGATTAGACTACGAGCAGTACTTC. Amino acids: CASSFRLDYEQYF. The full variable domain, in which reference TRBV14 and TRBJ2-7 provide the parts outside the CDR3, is EAGVTQFPSHSVIEKGQTVTLRCDPISGHDNLYWYRRVMGKEIKFLLHFVKESKQDESGMPNNRFLAERTGGTYSTLKVQPAELEDSGVYFCASSFRLDYEQYFGPGTRLTVT.

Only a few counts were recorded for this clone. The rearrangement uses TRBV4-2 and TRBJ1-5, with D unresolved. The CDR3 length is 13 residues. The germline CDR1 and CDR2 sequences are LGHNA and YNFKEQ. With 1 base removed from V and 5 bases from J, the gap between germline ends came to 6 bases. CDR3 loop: CASSQGRDQPQHF. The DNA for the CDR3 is TGTGCCAGCAGCCAAGGAAGGGATCAGCCCCAGCATTTT.

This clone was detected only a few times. This chain's CDR3 is CASITGTGYEQYF. CDR3 in DNA: TGTGCCAGCATAACCGGGACAGGCTACGAGCAGTACTTC. The chain has TRBV28 and TRBJ2-7; TRBD1 aligns across 8 bases. Germline V gene lookup returns CDR1 MDHEN and CDR2 SYDVKM. The CDR3 consists of 13 residues. V was clipped by 7 bases and J by 3 bases; unmatched bases: 5.

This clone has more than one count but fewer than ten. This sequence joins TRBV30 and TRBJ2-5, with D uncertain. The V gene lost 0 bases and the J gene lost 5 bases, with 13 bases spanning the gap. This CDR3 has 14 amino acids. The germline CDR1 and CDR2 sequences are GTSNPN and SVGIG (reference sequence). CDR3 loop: CAWSVQGLGETQYF. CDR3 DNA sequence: TGTGCCTGGAGTGTACAAGGGCTCGGGGAGACCCAGTACTTC.

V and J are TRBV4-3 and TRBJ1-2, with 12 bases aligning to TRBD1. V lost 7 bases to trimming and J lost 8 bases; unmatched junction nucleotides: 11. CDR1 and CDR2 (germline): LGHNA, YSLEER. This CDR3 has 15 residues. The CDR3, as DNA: TGCGCCAGCACCAAGTTGCCCGGGACAGGGGGCGGCTACACCTTC. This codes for CASTKLPGTGGGYTF.

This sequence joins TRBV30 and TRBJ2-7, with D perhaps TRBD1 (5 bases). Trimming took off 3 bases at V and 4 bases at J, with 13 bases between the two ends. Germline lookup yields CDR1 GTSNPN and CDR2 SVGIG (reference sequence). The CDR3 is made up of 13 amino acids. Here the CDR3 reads CAWRTDRYYEQYF. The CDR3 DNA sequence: TGTGCCTGGAGGACCGACAGATATTACGAGCAGTACTTC. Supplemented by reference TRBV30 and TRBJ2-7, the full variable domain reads SQTIHQWPATLVQPVGSPLSLECTVEGTSNPNLYWYRQAAGRGLQLLFYSVGIGQISSEVPQNLSASRPQDRQFILSSKKLLLSDSGFYLCAWRTDRYYEQYFGPGTRLTVT.

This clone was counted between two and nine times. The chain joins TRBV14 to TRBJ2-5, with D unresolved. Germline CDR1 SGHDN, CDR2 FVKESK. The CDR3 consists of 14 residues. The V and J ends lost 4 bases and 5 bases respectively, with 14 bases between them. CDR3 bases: TGTGCCAGCAGCCTCCGGGCCCCACGGGAGACCCAGTACTTC. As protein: CASSLRAPRETQYF.

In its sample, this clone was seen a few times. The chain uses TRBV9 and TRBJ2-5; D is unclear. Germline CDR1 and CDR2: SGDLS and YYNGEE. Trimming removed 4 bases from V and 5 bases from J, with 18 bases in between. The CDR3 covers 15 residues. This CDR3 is CASSPRASLGETQYF. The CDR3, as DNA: TGTGCCAGCAGCCCCCGGGCCTCGTTGGGGGAGACCCAGTACTTC.

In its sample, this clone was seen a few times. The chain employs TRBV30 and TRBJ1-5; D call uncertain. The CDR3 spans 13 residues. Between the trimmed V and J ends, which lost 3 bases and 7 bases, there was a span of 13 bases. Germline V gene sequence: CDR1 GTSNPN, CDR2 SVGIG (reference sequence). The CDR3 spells CAWSDTRGQPQHF. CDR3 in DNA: TGTGCCTGGAGCGACACGCGCGGCCAGCCCCAGCATTTT.

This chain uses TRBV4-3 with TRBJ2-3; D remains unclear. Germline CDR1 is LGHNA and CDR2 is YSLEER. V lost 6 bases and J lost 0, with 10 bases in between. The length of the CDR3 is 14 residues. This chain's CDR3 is CASSQSTSTDTQYF. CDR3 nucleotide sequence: TGCGCCAGCAGTCAATCTACTAGCACAGATACGCAGTATTTT.

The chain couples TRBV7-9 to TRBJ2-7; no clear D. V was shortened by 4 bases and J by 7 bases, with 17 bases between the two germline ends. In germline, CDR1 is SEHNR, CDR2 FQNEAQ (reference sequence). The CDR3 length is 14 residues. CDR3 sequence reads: CASSSPPTLREQYF. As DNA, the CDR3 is TGTGCCAGCAGCTCGCCCCCAACTCTACGAGAGCAGTACTTC.

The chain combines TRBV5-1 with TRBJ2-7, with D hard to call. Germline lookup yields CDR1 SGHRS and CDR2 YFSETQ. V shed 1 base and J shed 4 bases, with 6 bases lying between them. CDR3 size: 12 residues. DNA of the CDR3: TGCGCCAGCAGCTTGAACGTGTACGAGCAGTACTTC. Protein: CASSLNVYEQYF.

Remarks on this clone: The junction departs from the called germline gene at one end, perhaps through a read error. The CDR3 coding sequence is TGTGCCAGCAGTTACGGGACTAGGTGGAGATTAGACTTC. It yields the protein CASSYGTRWRLDF. The rearrangement joins TRBV6-6 to TRBJ2-5; 8 nucleotides match TRBD2. The CDR3 has 13 amino acids. CDR1 MNHNY and CDR2 SVGAGI come from the germline V gene (reference sequence).

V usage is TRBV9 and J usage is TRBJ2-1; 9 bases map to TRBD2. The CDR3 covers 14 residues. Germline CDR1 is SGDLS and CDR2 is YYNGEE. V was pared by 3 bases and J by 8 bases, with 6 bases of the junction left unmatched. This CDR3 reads CASSAGGGRDEQFF. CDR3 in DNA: TGTGCCAGCAGCGCTGGAGGCGGGAGGGATGAGCAGTTCTTC.

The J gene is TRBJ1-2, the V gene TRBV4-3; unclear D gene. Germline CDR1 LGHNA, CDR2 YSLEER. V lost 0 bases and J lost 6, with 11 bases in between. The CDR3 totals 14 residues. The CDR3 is CASSQDFPGDGYTF. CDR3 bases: TGCGCCAGCAGCCAAGATTTCCCCGGGGATGGCTACACCTTC.

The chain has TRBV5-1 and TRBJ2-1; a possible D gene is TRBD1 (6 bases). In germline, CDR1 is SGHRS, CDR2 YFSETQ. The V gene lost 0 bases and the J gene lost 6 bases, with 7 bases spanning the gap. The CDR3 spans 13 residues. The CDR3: CASSLVQGNEQFF. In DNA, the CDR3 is TGCGCCAGCAGCTTGGTACAGGGCAATGAGCAGTTCTTC.